The 27 T cell receptor beta chains given below trace back to one sample, sequenced in a study of regulatory T cells in long-lasting Graves disease. Time point of the sample: persistent/refractory GD, antithyroid drugs over 5 years with positive TRAb. After RNA was extracted from PBMCs, the TCR library was made from it. Construction of TCR beta libraries relied on iRepertoire HTBI primers and on Arm-PCR targeting CDR3 regions. TCRdb passed the multiplex PCR reads through MiXCR, listing each CDR3 protein once. The sample yields some 420,000 distinct CDR3 sequences, approximately 23% seen once. The sequencing here drew on peripheral blood mononuclear cells (PBMCs), taken when the disease was refractory, from a patient treated with antithyroid drugs. The receptor set was obtained from a female donor with Graves disease.

This clonotype was seen at least ten times. For the CDR3, the DNA is TGTGCCACCTACCGGGACCGGGAGGGAGAGACCCAGTACTTC. Encoded protein: CATYRDREGETQYF. The chain uses TRBV6-2 or TRBV6-3 and TRBJ2-5, with 8 bases aligning to TRBD2. Germline V gives CDR1 MNHEY, CDR2 SVGEGT. Unmatched junction bases numbered 11, after V lost 10 bases and J lost 4 bases. This CDR3 is built from 14 residues.

In this sample, this clonotype turned up a few times. The V call is TRBV6-1, the J call TRBJ2-2; D possibly corresponds to TRBD1 (5 bases). Trimming took off 5 bases at V and 7 bases at J, with 11 bases between the two ends. The CDR3 totals 13 residues. CDR1 and CDR2 from the germline V gene are MNHNS and SASEGT. This chain's CDR3 is CASSHQRGGELFF. The DNA of the CDR3 is TGTGCCAGCAGTCACCAAAGGGGCGGGGAGCTGTTTTTT.

The V gene is TRBV5-4, the J gene TRBJ2-5; D is perhaps TRBD1 (5 bases). Looked up from germline, CDR1 is SGHNT and CDR2 is YYREEE (reference sequence). The CDR3 loop spans 14 amino acids. Trimming took 3 bases from V and 2 from J, leaving 11 bases between them. The chain's CDR3 is CASSSDRNQETQYF. CDR3 nucleotides: TGTGCCAGCAGCTCCGACAGAAATCAAGAGACCCAGTACTTC.

This clonotype has ten or more counts. The chain links TRBV7-2 to TRBJ2-5; D ambiguous. The germline V and J ends were trimmed by 4 bases and 0 bases, with 12 bases remaining between them. Germline values: CDR1 SGHTA, CDR2 FQGNSA. The CDR3 loop spans 15 amino acids. The CDR3 region is CASSSLHWYQETQYF. CDR3 coding DNA: TGTGCCAGCAGCTCCTTACACTGGTACCAAGAGACCCAGTACTTC.

V is TRBV10-3 and J is TRBJ1-4; 11 bases match TRBD1. The CDR3 sequence is 15 residues long. The germline gives CDR1 ENHRY, CDR2 SYGVKD. J was trimmed by 7 bases and V by 6 bases; bases with no gene match: 7. The CDR3 spells CAISRTGGEGEKLFF. As DNA, the CDR3 is TGTGCCATCAGCCGGACAGGGGGCGAGGGTGAAAAACTGTTTTTT.

A word on this clonotype: A much bigger clone sits one base away, suggesting this may be a read error. Because it lacks the conserved phenylalanine or tryptophan at the end, this CDR3 is likely a read error. The V call is TRBV10-3, the J call TRBJ2-7, with TRBD1 identical over 9 bases. The CDR3 runs 14 residues. The junction had 8 bases not matched to a gene; V was cut back by 10 bases and J by 1 base. In germline, CDR1 is ENHRY, CDR2 SYGVKD. CDR3 DNA: TGTGCCACTAAGGACAGGGGCGAATCCTACGAGCAGTACCTC. It is translated as CATKDRGESYEQYL.

This clonotype was counted ten times or more. V and J are TRBV6-1 and TRBJ1-6; D is uncertain. The CDR3 is 13 residues long. The germline gives CDR1 MNHNS, CDR2 SASEGT. V lost 3 bases to trimming and J lost 8 bases, with 8 bases between them. CDR3 in amino acids: CASSDTFDSPLHF. The CDR3 nucleotides are TGTGCCAGCAGTGATACTTTCGATTCACCCCTCCACTTT.

This chain uses TRBV28 with TRBJ2-7, with TRBD2 matching 7 bases. The CDR3 is 14 residues long. Germline V gives CDR1 MDHEN, CDR2 SYDVKM. J lost 3 bases, V lost 6 bases, and 8 bases had no gene match. The CDR3 nucleotides read TGTGCCAGCAGCTACCGGACTAGAGACTACGAGCAGTACTTC. It codes for CASSYRTRDYEQYF.

The chain combines TRBV4-1 with TRBJ1-6; TRBD1 aligns across 9 bases. Losses at the gene ends were 0 bases for V and 17 bases for J; bases not matched to a gene: 8. CDR1 and CDR2 (germline): MGHRA, YSYEKL. This CDR3 contains 14 residues. CDR3 sequence: CASSQDRGRTGVHF. The CDR3 nucleotides read TGCGCCAGCAGCCAAGATCGGGGCCGGACAGGGGTCCACTTT.

With regard to this clonotype: One junction end does not reproduce the germline sequence, and a read error may be involved. This rearrangement joins TRBV29-1 to TRBJ1-1, with D maybe TRBD1 (6 bases). The CDR3 is 16 amino acids. The germline gives CDR1 SQVTM, CDR2 ANQGSEA. CDR3 sequence: CSVGGAWGARRTEASF. CDR3 DNA sequence: TGCAGCGTGGGGGGGGCGTGGGGCGCGCGGAGGACTGAAGCTTCCTTT.

This clonotype appeared a few times. The V gene is TRBV7-2, the J gene TRBJ1-1; D is ambiguous. Germline V gives CDR1 SGHTA, CDR2 FQGNSA. Trimming cost V 3 bases and J 6 bases, with 8 bases left between them. This CDR3 spans 12 amino acids. The CDR3 loop reads CASSFTGSEAFF. The CDR3 DNA sequence: TGTGCCAGCAGCTTTACGGGATCTGAAGCTTTCTTT. Together with reference TRBV7-2 and TRBJ1-1, the CDR3 gives the full variable domain: GAGVSQSPSNKVTEKGKDVELRCDPISGHTALYWYRQSLGQGLEFLIYFQGNSAPDKSGLPSDRFSAERTGGSVSTLTIQRTQQEDSAVYLCASSFTGSEAFFGQGTRLTVV.

This clonotype was seen a handful of times. The V gene is TRBV27, the J gene TRBJ2-5, with TRBD1 matching 10 bases. This CDR3 region has 15 residues. After removal of 3 bases from V and 5 bases from J, the junction contained 6 bases not matched to a gene. Germline loops: CDR1 MNHEY, CDR2 SMNVEV (reference sequence). In DNA form, the CDR3 reads TGTGCCAGCAGTTTTTGGACAGGGGGTCAGGAGACCCAGTACTTC. It codes for CASSFWTGGQETQYF.

CDR3 sequence: CATSSGGVEFGYTF. In DNA, the CDR3 is TGTGCCACCAGCAGTGGGGGGGTCGAGTTTGGCTACACCTTC. V is TRBV15 and J is TRBJ1-2, with D possibly being TRBD1 (5 bases). CDR1 is LNHNV, CDR2 YYDKDF, per germline (reference sequence). The CDR3 totals 14 residues. V dropped 3 bases and J dropped 7 bases, with 15 bases sitting between them.

This chain uses TRBV15 with TRBJ1-1; D may be TRBD1 (6 bases). From germline, CDR1 is LNHNV and CDR2 YYDKDF (reference sequence). This CDR3 comprises 14 residues. V was pared by 0 bases and J by 5 bases, with 10 bases between. The CDR3 coding sequence is TGTGCCACCAGCAGAGATCTTCAGGGGACTGAAGCTTTCTTT. It is translated as CATSRDLQGTEAFF.

The chain uses TRBV7-4 and TRBJ2-1, with TRBD2 matching 8 bases. The germline V gene encodes CDR1 SGHVT and CDR2 SQSDAQ. This CDR3 has 16 residues. V was clipped by 6 bases and J by 5 bases; unmatched bases: 12. The CDR3, as DNA: TGTGCCAGCAGGAAAAGGAAGCGGGAGACCAACAATGAGCAGTTCTTC. As protein: CASRKRKRETNNEQFF.

The table lists this clonotype with many counts. The chain uses TRBV30 and TRBJ1-1; 8 bases map to TRBD1. The V segment lost 2 bases and the J segment 4 bases; nucleotides outside the gene matches: 3. Germline V gene lookup returns CDR1 GTSNPN and CDR2 SVGIG (reference sequence). The length of the CDR3 is 13 residues. CDR3 nucleotide sequence: TGTGCCTGGAGTCCCACAGGGGGCACTGAAGCTTTCTTT. Protein: CAWSPTGGTEAFF.

This rearrangement joins TRBV3-1 to TRBJ2-2; 12 nucleotides align to TRBD2. J was trimmed by 1 base and V by 6 bases; bases with no gene match: 9. Germline V gives CDR1 LGHDT, CDR2 YNNKEL (reference sequence). The CDR3 sequence is 18 residues long. The CDR3 loop is CASSRTSGGQGNTGELFF. Written as DNA, the CDR3 is TGTGCCAGCAGTCGAACTAGCGGGGGGCAAGGGAACACCGGGGAGCTGTTTTTT.

This clonotype appeared a few times. The chain joins TRBV19 to TRBJ1-5; 10 bases are shared with TRBD1. The V and J ends lost 0 bases and 1 base, in that order; junction bases with no gene match: 3. From germline, CDR1 is LNHDA and CDR2 SQIVND (reference sequence). This CDR3 has 17 amino acids. The CDR3 reads CASSIEDRGLSNQPQHF. In DNA, the CDR3 is TGTGCCAGTAGTATAGAAGACAGGGGGCTAAGCAATCAGCCCCAGCATTTT. The full variable domain, its missing parts supplied by reference TRBV19 and TRBJ1-5, is DGGITQSPKYLFRKEGQNVTLSCEQNLNHDAMYWYRQDPGQGLRLIYYSQIVNDFQKGDIAEGYSVSREKKESFPLTVTSAQKNPTAFYLCASSIEDRGLSNQPQHFGDGTRLSIL.

In its sample, this clonotype was seen many times. The chain combines TRBV28 with TRBJ1-5; no clear D. The V end was cut by 3 bases, the J end by 5 bases, with 11 bases between. Germline values: CDR1 MDHEN, CDR2 SYDVKM. The CDR3 length is 14 residues. CDR3 region: CASSFRSGHQPQHF. CDR3 coding DNA: TGTGCCAGCAGTTTCCGCTCCGGACATCAGCCCCAGCATTTT.

This clonotype has ten or more counts. CDR3 bases: TGTGCCAGCCAGAGGCAGGGGACCTACAATGAGCAGTTCTTC. Translation gives CASQRQGTYNEQFF. The J gene is TRBJ2-1, the V gene TRBV2; weak D call: TRBD1 (6 bases). Trimming took 8 bases from V and 2 from J, leaving 13 bases between them. The CDR3 extends over 14 amino acids. Germline V gives CDR1 SNHLY, CDR2 FYNNEI.

This clonotype was recorded a few times. This chain uses TRBV14 with TRBJ2-2, with 8 nucleotides matching TRBD1. Germline V gives CDR1 SGHDN, CDR2 FVKESK. The V gene end was trimmed by 0 bases and the J gene end by 1 base; junction bases not matched to a gene: 13. The CDR3 sequence is 20 residues long. The CDR3 sequence: CASSQEVFRWTGRNTGELFF. CDR3 bases: TGTGCCAGCAGCCAAGAGGTATTTCGCTGGACAGGGCGGAACACCGGGGAGCTGTTTTTT. The variable domain in full, with the rest retrieved from reference TRBV14 and TRBJ2-2, is EAGVTQFPSHSVIEKGQTVTLRCDPISGHDNLYWYRRVMGKEIKFLLHFVKESKQDESGMPNNRFLAERTGGTYSTLKVQPAELEDSGVYFCASSQEVFRWTGRNTGELFFGEGSRLTVL.

This clonotype was seen a handful of times. The chain is built from TRBV10-3 and TRBJ2-2; no firm D call. Between the trimmed V and J ends, which lost 2 bases and 0 bases, there was a span of 10 bases. The CDR3 has 16 amino acids. Germline CDR1 is ENHRY and CDR2 is SYGVKD. The CDR3, as DNA: TGTGCCATCAGTGAGGAAGGGATCCCGAACACCGGGGAGCTGTTTTTT. Translated: CAISEEGIPNTGELFF.

This clonotype turned up a few times. The chain links TRBV7-9 to TRBJ1-6, with D uncertain. Trimming removed 4 bases from V and 13 bases from J, with 17 bases in between. CDR1 is SEHNR and CDR2 is FQNEAQ in the germline V gene (reference sequence). CDR3 length: 14 residues. The CDR3 spells CASSSGGRIRPLHF. CDR3 DNA sequence: TGTGCCAGCAGCTCGGGCGGGCGAATAAGGCCCCTCCACTTT.

This chain links TRBV7-8 with TRBJ2-2, with TRBD1 matching 10 bases. The CDR3 is 15 amino acids. Looked up from germline, CDR1 is SGHVS and CDR2 is FQNEAQ. After removal of 5 bases from V and 4 bases from J, the junction contained 4 bases not matched to a gene. The CDR3 is CASSHRQGATGELFF. CDR3 sequence (DNA): TGTGCCAGCAGCCACAGACAGGGGGCCACCGGGGAGCTGTTTTTT. The full variable domain, rest sourced from reference TRBV7-8 and TRBJ2-2, is GAGVSQSPRYKVAKRGQDVALRCDPISGHVSLFWYQQALGQGPEFLTYFQNEAQLDKSGLPSDRFFAERPEGSVSTLKIQRTQQEDSAVYLCASSHRQGATGELFFGEGSRLTVL.

This clonotype was seen only a few times. This chain joins TRBV2 and TRBJ1-1, with 7 nucleotides matching TRBD1. V lost 8 bases and J lost 5; bases outside the gene matches: 8. The CDR3 length is 13 residues. Per the germline V gene, CDR1 is SNHLY and CDR2 is FYNNEI. The DNA of the CDR3 is TGTGCCAGCCAGGGGGTGGAGAGTACTGAAGCTTTCTTT. Its translation is CASQGVESTEAFF.

This clonotype was picked up a small number of times. The chain combines TRBV27 with TRBJ1-5; TRBD1 matches 7 bases. V was clipped by 6 bases and J by 0 bases; unmatched bases: 11. The CDR3 is made up of 17 amino acids. Germline CDR1 is MNHEY and CDR2 is SMNVEV (reference sequence). CDR3 sequence (DNA): TGTGCCAGCAGACCGACAGGGAGACCCTATAGCAATCAGCCCCAGCATTTT. Residues: CASRPTGRPYSNQPQHF.

Many counts were recorded for this clonotype. The chain combines TRBV7-2 with TRBJ1-5; TRBD1 agrees at 8 bases. Per germline, CDR1 SGHTA and CDR2 FQGNSA. CDR3 size: 15 residues. The J segment lost 2 bases and the V segment lost 5 bases, leaving 5 bases of the junction unmatched. Here the CDR3 reads CASSPQGEGNQPQHF. The CDR3 DNA follows: TGTGCCAGCAGCCCACAGGGGGAAGGCAATCAGCCCCAGCATTTT.